The T cell receptor beta chain under discussion was sequenced for a study of cytomegalovirus exposure and HLA in healthy donors. Study-level findings and limits: According to reports, the classifier identified cytomegalovirus status with high specificity and sensitivity.

PCR primers comprised 60 Vbeta and 13 Jbeta primers. TCRdb's table, derived via immunoSEQ multiplex PCR, lists solely in-frame clones and lacks some. The profile covers about 130,000 clones, with roughly 80% appearing a single time and about 19% taken by the ten largest. The count of this clone is one. Its antigen is unidentified. Germline CDR1 is SGHRS and CDR2 is YFSETQ. CDR3 length equals 14 residues. Trimming left V 1 base short and J 1 base short, with 8 bases between. The chain joins TRBV5-1 to TRBJ1-1; maybe TRBD1 (5 bases). Sequenced input: PBMCs. The source of this sequence is a man between 18 and 29 years old in good health and CMV-seropositive. The chain's CDR3 is CASSLRTGNTEAFF. In DNA, the CDR3 is TGCGCCAGCAGCTTGCGCACAGGGAACACTGAAGCTTTCTTT.